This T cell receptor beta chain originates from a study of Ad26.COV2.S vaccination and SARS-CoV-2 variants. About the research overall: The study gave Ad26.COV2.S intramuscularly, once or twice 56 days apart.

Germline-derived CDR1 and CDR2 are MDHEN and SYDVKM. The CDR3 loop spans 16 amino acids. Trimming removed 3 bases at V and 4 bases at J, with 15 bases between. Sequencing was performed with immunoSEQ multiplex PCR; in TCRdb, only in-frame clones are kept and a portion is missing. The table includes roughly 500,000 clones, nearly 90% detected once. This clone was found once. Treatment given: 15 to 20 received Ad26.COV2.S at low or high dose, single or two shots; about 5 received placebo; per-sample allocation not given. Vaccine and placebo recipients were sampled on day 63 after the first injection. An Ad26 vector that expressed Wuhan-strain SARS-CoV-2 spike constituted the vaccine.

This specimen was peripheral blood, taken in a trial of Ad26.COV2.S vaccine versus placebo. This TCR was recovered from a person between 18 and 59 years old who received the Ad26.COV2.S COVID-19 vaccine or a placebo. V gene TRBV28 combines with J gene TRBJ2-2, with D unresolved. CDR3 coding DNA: TGTGCCAGCAGTTTTCGGTCCTGGGTCCGCACCGGGGAGCTGTTTTTT. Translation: CASSFRSWVRTGELFF.